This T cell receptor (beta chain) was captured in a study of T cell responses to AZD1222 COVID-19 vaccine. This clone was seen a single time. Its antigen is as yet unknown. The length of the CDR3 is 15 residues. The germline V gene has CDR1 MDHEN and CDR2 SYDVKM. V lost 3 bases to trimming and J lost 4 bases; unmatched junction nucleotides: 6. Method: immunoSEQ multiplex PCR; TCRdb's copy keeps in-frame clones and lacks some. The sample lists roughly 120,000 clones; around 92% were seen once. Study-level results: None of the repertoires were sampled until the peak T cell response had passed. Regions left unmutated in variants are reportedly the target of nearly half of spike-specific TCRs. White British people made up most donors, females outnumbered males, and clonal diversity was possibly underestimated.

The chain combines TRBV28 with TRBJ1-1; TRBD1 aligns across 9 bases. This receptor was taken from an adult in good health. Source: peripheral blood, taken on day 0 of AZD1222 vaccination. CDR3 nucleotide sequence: TGTGCCAGCAGTTTTGGGGACAGGGAAGTCACTGAAGCTTTCTTT. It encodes CASSFGDREVTEAFF.